The 7 T cell receptor beta chains presented below share a single source sample, sequenced in a study of shared clonotypes between healthy human individuals. Naive CD8 populations comprised CD45RO-negative cells positively selected for CCR7, excluding terminally differentiated effector memory CD45RA+ cells. Sequencing was performed with immunoSEQ multiplex PCR; in TCRdb, only in-frame clones are kept and a portion is missing. The sample carries more than 2 million clones, less than 95% recorded once. Sequencing was done on a sample of naive CD8+ T cells sorted from blood. The receptors stem from a man younger than 30 in good health.

Comments on this clone: The sample carries other DNA sequences with the same CDR3. The chain is built from TRBV30 and TRBJ2-3; TRBD2 might be the D (5 bases). The germline V gene encodes CDR1 GTSNPN and CDR2 SVGIG (reference sequence). This CDR3 spans 14 amino acids. V lost 0 bases and J lost 4, with 11 bases in between. This chain's CDR3 is CAWSVLDPPDTQYF. CDR3 coding DNA: TGTGCCTGGAGTGTACTAGACCCCCCAGATACGCAGTATTTT. Using reference TRBV30 and TRBJ2-3 for the parts outside the CDR3, the full variable domain is SQTIHQWPATLVQPVGSPLSLECTVEGTSNPNLYWYRQAAGRGLQLLFYSVGIGQISSEVPQNLSASRPQDRQFILSSKKLLLSDSGFYLCAWSVLDPPDTQYFGPGTRLTVL.

The genes are TRBV10-1 and TRBJ2-1, with D perhaps TRBD2 (5 bases). Germline-derived CDR1 and CDR2 are WNHNN and SYGVQD (reference sequence). The CDR3 runs to 14 residues. Trimming removed 0 bases from V and 8 bases from J, with 11 bases in between. The CDR3 bases are TGCGCCAGCAGTGAGTCCCTGGAGGACCATGAGCAGTTCTTC. Protein sequence: CASSESLEDHEQFF.

The chain has TRBV5-5 and TRBJ2-7, with TRBD1 identical over 7 bases. The CDR3 is 15 amino acids. V trimming: 0 bases; J trimming: 0 bases; junction bases outside the gene matches: 3. Germline-derived CDR1 and CDR2 are SGHKS and YYEKEE (reference sequence). CDR3 sequence: CASSLARGSSYEQYF. CDR3 DNA sequence: TGTGCCAGCAGCTTGGCCAGGGGGAGCTCCTACGAGCAGTACTTC.

The chain combines TRBV7-9 with TRBJ2-7, with 8 bases matching TRBD1. The length of the CDR3 is 13 residues. Germline V gene lookup returns CDR1 SEHNR and CDR2 FQNEAQ (reference sequence). With V trimmed by 5 bases and J by 3 bases, 3 bases remained unmatched. This CDR3 reads CASSRQGNYEQYF. The CDR3 bases are TGTGCCAGCAGCAGACAGGGGAACTACGAGCAGTACTTC.

CDR3 bases: TGTGCCAGCAGCGCCGGGGTTGGACAGGGGGCGAGCGGCTACACCTTC. Amino acids: CASSAGVGQGASGYTF. The chain combines TRBV9 with TRBJ1-2; 11 positions match TRBD1. There are 16 residues in the CDR3. Germline V lookup: CDR1 SGDLS, CDR2 YYNGEE. V lost 3 bases and J lost 8; bases outside the gene matches: 12.

The rearrangement uses TRBV30 and TRBJ2-4, with D possibly TRBD2 on 5 matching bases. Germline values: CDR1 GTSNPN, CDR2 SVGIG (reference sequence). The CDR3 has 13 amino acids. Trimming cost V 0 bases and J 8 bases, with 11 bases left between them. For the CDR3, the DNA is TGTGCCTGGAGTGTAGCCGGGGTAGACATTCAGTACTTC. Residues: CAWSVAGVDIQYF.

The chain links TRBV4-1 to TRBJ2-7; D is undetermined. V was trimmed by 0 bases and J by 3 bases, leaving 9 bases between them. The CDR3 runs 14 residues. Germline CDR1 MGHRA, CDR2 YSYEKL. CDR3 sequence (DNA): TGCGCCAGCAGCCAAGAGGCAGCGTACTACGAGCAGTACTTC. It is translated as CASSQEAAYYEQYF.